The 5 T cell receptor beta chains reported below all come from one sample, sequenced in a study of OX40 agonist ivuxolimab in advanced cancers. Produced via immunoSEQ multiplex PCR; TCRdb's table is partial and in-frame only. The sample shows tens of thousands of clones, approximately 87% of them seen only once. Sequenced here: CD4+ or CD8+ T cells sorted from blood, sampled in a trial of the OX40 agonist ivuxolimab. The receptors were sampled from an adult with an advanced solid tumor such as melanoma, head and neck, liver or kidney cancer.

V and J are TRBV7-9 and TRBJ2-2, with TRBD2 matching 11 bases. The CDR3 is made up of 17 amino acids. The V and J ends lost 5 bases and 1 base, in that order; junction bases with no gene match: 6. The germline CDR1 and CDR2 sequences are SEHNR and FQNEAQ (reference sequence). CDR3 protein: CASSNQTSGKNTGELFF. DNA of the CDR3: TGTGCCAGCAGCAACCAGACTAGCGGGAAGAACACCGGGGAGCTGTTTTTT.

The CDR3: CASSRTGIGVGNTIYF. The CDR3 coding sequence is TGTGCCAGCAGTCGCACCGGGATTGGGGTTGGAAACACCATATATTTT. V usage is TRBV28 and J usage is TRBJ1-3; no clear D gene. From germline, CDR1 is MDHEN and CDR2 SYDVKM. Trimming cost V 5 bases and J 3 bases, with 17 bases left between them. This CDR3 region has 16 residues.

CDR3 residues: CASSLTVSGANVLTF. Here the CDR3 DNA reads TGCGCCAGCAGCTTGACGGTCTCTGGGGCCAACGTCCTGACTTTC. The gene calls are TRBV5-1 and TRBJ2-6; no reliable D call. This CDR3 has 15 amino acids. Trimming stripped 1 base from V and 0 bases from J, with 5 bases between. CDR1 is SGHRS and CDR2 is YFSETQ in the germline V gene.

The CDR3 coding sequence is TGTGCCAGCAGCTTAGATACAGAGACCCAGTACTTC. As protein: CASSLDTETQYF. The V call is TRBV7-2, the J call TRBJ2-5; D remains ambiguous. Trimming cost V 1 base and J 4 bases, with 4 bases left between them. The length of the CDR3 is 12 residues. CDR1 and CDR2 from the germline V gene are SGHTA and FQGNSA.

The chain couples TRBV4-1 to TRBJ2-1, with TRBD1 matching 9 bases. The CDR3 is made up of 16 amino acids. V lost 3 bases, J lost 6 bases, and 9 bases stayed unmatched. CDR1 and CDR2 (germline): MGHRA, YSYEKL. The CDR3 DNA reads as TGCGCCAGCAGCCACCTAACAGGGGGCGGAGGCAATGAGCAGTTCTTC. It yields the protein CASSHLTGGGGNEQFF.